A single sample is the source of the 28 T cell receptor beta chains below, sequenced in a study of blood T cells in healthy people across ages. Combining a sample-barcoded 5' primer with a J-beta primer mix, a second PCR ran for roughly 6 to 12 cycles. TCRdb recomputed calls from the 5' RACE reads with MiXCR, one row per CDR3 protein. The sample lists about 1.8 million distinct CDR3 sequences, approximately 50% occurring once. Sequencing was carried out using blood. Source of these receptors: a woman in her 40s in good health.

A single count supports this clonotype. The V call is TRBV28, the J call TRBJ1-5; D is possibly TRBD1 (6 bases). The CDR3 loop spans 16 amino acids. Germline CDR1 reads MDHEN; CDR2 reads SYDVKM. Trimming cost V 1 base and J 6 bases, with 16 bases left between them. The CDR3 region is CASSLLTGGVSQPQHF. The CDR3 DNA reads TGTGCCAGCAGTTTATTAACCGGGGGCGTTAGTCAGCCCCAGCATTTT. Variable domain in full (rest from reference TRBV28 and TRBJ1-5): DVKVTQSSRYLVKRTGEKVFLECVQDMDHENMFWYRQDPGLGLRLIYFSYDVKMKEKGDIPEGYSVSREKKERFSLILESASTNQTSMYLCASSLLTGGVSQPQHFGDGTRLSIL.

This clonotype was counted only a few times. J is TRBJ2-1 and V is TRBV6-2 or TRBV6-3; 8 bases map to TRBD2. The CDR3 has 16 residues. Per germline, CDR1 MNHEY and CDR2 SVGEGT. J was trimmed by 7 bases and V by 2 bases; bases with no gene match: 10. The CDR3 is CASSYGGTRATNEQFF. DNA of the CDR3: TGTGCCAGCAGTTACGGAGGGACTAGAGCAACGAATGAGCAGTTCTTC.

This clonotype was detected a few times. Germline is not matched at one junction end, which may reflect a read error. The gene calls are TRBV7-2 and TRBJ2-7, with 7 bases aligning to TRBD2. This CDR3 has 15 amino acids. CDR1 is SGHTA and CDR2 is FQGNSA in the germline V gene. The CDR3 DNA sequence: TGTGCCAGCAGCTTATCCGGGGGGTTGTCCTACAAGCAGTACTTC. Translation: CASSLSGGLSYKQYF.

This clonotype turned up a few times. This chain joins TRBV12-3 or TRBV12-4 and TRBJ2-7; D is ambiguous. The J call could be wrong; TRBJ2-5 is a better fit for the DNA end. The CDR3 covers 16 residues. The CDR3 coding sequence is TGTGCCAGCAGCCCTACGACCCAGAAGGAGTGGGAGACCCAGTACTTC. It encodes CASSPTTQKEWETQYF.

The chain uses TRBV4-1 and TRBJ2-5; D tentatively fits TRBD1 or TRBD2 (5 bases each). Germline-derived CDR1 and CDR2 are MGHRA and YSYEKL. This CDR3 spans 15 amino acids. Trimming stripped 0 bases from V and 13 bases from J, with 21 bases between. The CDR3 DNA follows: TGCGCCAGCAGCCAAGATCTGAGGGGATTGACTTCTAGGTACTTC. Translation gives CASSQDLRGLTSRYF.

This clonotype was counted only a few times. V is TRBV29-1 and J is TRBJ2-5; no clear D gene. The CDR3 totals 12 residues. Trimming took 3 bases from V and 5 from J, leaving 10 bases between them. From germline, CDR1 is SQVTM and CDR2 ANQGSEA. Here the CDR3 reads CSVEFARETQYF. The CDR3, as DNA: TGCAGCGTTGAGTTCGCAAGGGAGACCCAGTACTTC.

This sequence joins TRBV4-2 and TRBJ1-6; 10 bases fit TRBD1. Per germline, CDR1 LGHNA and CDR2 YNFKEQ. J was trimmed by 9 bases and V by 0 bases; bases with no gene match: 2. This CDR3 comprises 15 residues. The CDR3 reads CASSQEGTGVSPLHF. CDR3 in DNA: TGTGCCAGCAGCCAAGAGGGGACAGGGGTTTCACCCCTCCACTTT.

In its sample, this clonotype was seen a few times. The V call is TRBV15, the J call TRBJ2-3; D could derive from TRBD1 or TRBD2 (5 bases each). Germline V gene sequence: CDR1 LNHNV, CDR2 YYDKDF (reference sequence). This CDR3 contains 15 residues. V lost 1 base to trimming and J lost 8 bases, with 16 bases between them. The CDR3 region is CATSRGLYDGGTQYF. CDR3 bases: TGTGCCACCAGCAGAGGTCTATACGATGGGGGTACGCAGTATTTT.

The V call is TRBV29-1, the J call TRBJ2-5, with D hard to call. V shed 3 bases and J shed 2 bases, with 10 bases lying between them. Looked up from germline, CDR1 is SQVTM and CDR2 is ANQGSEA. The CDR3 has 13 amino acids. DNA for the CDR3: TGCAGCGTTGAGGCACAAGCTCAAGAGACCCAGTACTTC. Its translation is CSVEAQAQETQYF.

The V gene is TRBV4-1, the J gene TRBJ2-5; no reliable D call. Deletions cut 9 bases from V and 0 bases from J, with 17 bases between. There are 15 residues in the CDR3. Looked up from germline, CDR1 is MGHRA and CDR2 is YSYEKL. This CDR3 reads CASLSELRHQETQYF. The CDR3, as DNA: TGCGCCAGTTTAAGTGAGCTACGACACCAAGAGACCCAGTACTTC.

This rearrangement joins TRBV6-5 to TRBJ2-6; D assignment may be TRBD1 or TRBD2 (5 bases each). The CDR3 length is 13 residues. Germline assignment: CDR1 MNHEY and CDR2 SVGAGI. Trimming pared 2 bases from V and 9 bases from J, leaving 8 bases between. CDR3 DNA: TGTGCCAGCAGTTACGGGGGTGACAACGTCCTGACTTTC. Its translation: CASSYGGDNVLTF.

The CDR3 reads CASSPPVSTNEKLFF. The CDR3 bases are TGTGCCAGCTCACCACCGGTTTCAACTAATGAAAAACTGTTTTTT. This chain links TRBV18 with TRBJ1-4; D call uncertain. Germline V gives CDR1 KGHSH, CDR2 LQKENI. Trimming removed 0 bases at V and 0 bases at J, with 5 bases between. CDR3 length equals 15 residues.

This clonotype was seen once. The chain is built from TRBV20-1 and TRBJ1-4; tentative D call: TRBD1 (5 bases). V gave up 6 bases and J gave up 5 bases, with 10 bases separating them. This CDR3 comprises 12 residues. Per the germline V gene, CDR1 is DFQATT and CDR2 is SNEGSKA (reference sequence). CDR3 coding DNA: TGCAGTGCACGGGGACGGAATGAAAAACTGTTTTTT. Protein sequence: CSARGRNEKLFF.

In its sample, this clonotype was seen a few times. The chain uses TRBV2 and TRBJ2-3; D might be TRBD2 (5 bases). V was pared by 7 bases and J by 4 bases, with 21 bases between. In germline, CDR1 is SNHLY, CDR2 FYNNEI. The CDR3 runs to 16 residues. CDR3 bases: TGTGCCAGCACTCAGGCCCTAGCAACCCCCCCAGATACGCAGTATTTT. Translating it yields CASTQALATPPDTQYF. Together with reference TRBV2 and TRBJ2-3, the CDR3 gives the full variable domain: EPEVTQTPSHQVTQMGQEVILRCVPISNHLYFYWYRQILGQKVEFLVSFYNNEISEKSEIFDDQFSVERPDGSNFTLKIRSTKLEDSAMYFCASTQALATPPDTQYFGPGTRLTVL.

The chain joins TRBV28 to TRBJ2-1; tentatively, D is TRBD2 (6 bases). CDR1 is MDHEN, CDR2 SYDVKM, per germline. The V gene lost 6 bases and the J gene lost 2 bases, with 20 bases spanning the gap. CDR3 length: 17 residues. The chain's CDR3 is CASRQEPVGGPYNEQFF. For the CDR3, the DNA is TGTGCCAGCAGACAAGAGCCAGTGGGGGGTCCCTACAATGAGCAGTTCTTC.

This clonotype was seen more than once but under ten times. The rearrangement uses TRBV7-2 and TRBJ2-1; 7 bases are shared with TRBD2. The CDR3 sequence is 15 residues long. CDR1 and CDR2 from the germline V gene are SGHTA and FQGNSA. The trim removed 2 bases at V and 4 bases at J, leaving 5 bases unmatched. DNA of the CDR3: TGTGCCAGCAGCTTATCTAGCGGAGCGTACAATGAGCAGTTCTTC. It translates to CASSLSSGAYNEQFF.

Many counts were recorded for this clonotype. The rearrangement links TRBV14 to TRBJ2-7; 8 bases map to TRBD1. Germline CDR1 SGHDN, CDR2 FVKESK. The CDR3 length is 15 residues. V gave up 5 bases and J gave up 5 bases; unmatched junction bases: 11. Written as DNA, the CDR3 is TGTGCCAGCAGCGCAAGACAGGGGATGAATAACGAGCAGTACTTC. This codes for CASSARQGMNNEQYF.

The table lists this clonotype with a few counts. J is TRBJ2-3 and V is TRBV28; D not resolved. Trimming took 3 bases from V and 1 from J, leaving 11 bases between them. CDR3 size: 15 residues. The germline V gene encodes CDR1 MDHEN and CDR2 SYDVKM. The DNA for the CDR3 is TGTGCCAGCAGTTTTTCCGGGCTCCGCACAGATACGCAGTATTTT. It encodes CASSFSGLRTDTQYF.

The chain links TRBV13 to TRBJ1-2; maybe TRBD1 (5 bases). Per germline, CDR1 PRHDT and CDR2 FYEKMQ (reference sequence). The CDR3 runs 16 residues. V dropped 3 bases and J dropped 7 bases, with 21 bases sitting between them. CDR3 coding DNA: TGTGCCAGCAGCTTCCCGGGGGAGGACCCGCGAGGTGGCTACACCTTC. Translated, it gives CASSFPGEDPRGGYTF.

This rearrangement joins TRBV20-1 to TRBJ1-5; D is unclear. CDR1 and CDR2 from the germline V gene are DFQATT and SNEGSKA (reference sequence). Trimming cost V 0 bases and J 9 bases, with 9 bases left between them. The CDR3 spans 12 residues. CDR3: CSAREGSGPQHF. In DNA form, the CDR3 reads TGCAGTGCTAGAGAAGGTAGTGGGCCCCAGCATTTT.

In this sample, this clonotype turned up a few times. The rearrangement joins TRBV7-2 to TRBJ2-3; the match to TRBD1 covers 9 bases. CDR1 is SGHTA and CDR2 is FQGNSA in the germline V gene. Trimming removed 5 bases from V and 2 bases from J; junction bases left unmatched: 11. The CDR3 consists of 17 residues. In nucleotides, the CDR3 is TGTGCCAGCAGCGCAGGGTACAGGGGGCGCGTCACAGATACGCAGTATTTT. This codes for CASSAGYRGRVTDTQYF.

The genes are TRBV11-1 and TRBJ1-1; D remains ambiguous. The CDR3 has 15 amino acids. Trimming took 8 bases from V and 1 from J, leaving 17 bases between them. Germline loops: CDR1 SGHAT, CDR2 FQDESV (reference sequence). The CDR3 here is CASGIGDRGNTEAFF. The CDR3 nucleotides read TGTGCCAGCGGAATCGGGGATCGGGGGAACACTGAAGCTTTCTTT.

V gene TRBV3-1 combines with J gene TRBJ2-1; no clear D. CDR3 length: 13 amino acids. Trimming shortened V by 1 base and J by 4 bases, and 5 bases separated the two germline ends. Germline CDR1 is LGHDT and CDR2 is YNNKEL (reference sequence). As DNA, the CDR3 is TGTGCCAGCAGCCAAGCAACGTACAATGAGCAGTTCTTC. It is translated as CASSQATYNEQFF.

V is TRBV4-2 and J is TRBJ1-2, with D possibly matching TRBD1 (5 bases). The CDR3 sequence is 15 residues long. Trimming stripped 1 base from V and 0 bases from J, with 9 bases between. The germline CDR1 and CDR2 sequences are LGHNA and YNFKEQ. In DNA, the CDR3 is TGTGCCAGCAGCCAAGGTCCAGGGTCTAACTATGGCTACACCTTC. Its translation is CASSQGPGSNYGYTF.

This chain links TRBV3-1 with TRBJ2-5; tentative D call: TRBD2 (6 bases). The CDR3 totals 15 residues. Germline-derived CDR1 and CDR2 are LGHDT and YNNKEL (reference sequence). The germline V and J ends were trimmed by 5 bases and 1 base, with 14 bases remaining between them. Written as DNA, the CDR3 is TGTGCCAGCAGCGACTCGGGGGACTCCCAAGAGACCCAGTACTTC. Its protein product is CASSDSGDSQETQYF.

This clonotype was observed a handful of times. This chain joins TRBV5-1 and TRBJ2-1, with 14 bases identical to TRBD2. The CDR3 length is 18 residues. The junction had 10 bases not matched to a gene; V was cut back by 5 bases and J by 3 bases. In germline, CDR1 is SGHRS, CDR2 YFSETQ. The CDR3 DNA reads TGCGCCAGCAGTCCGACTAGCGGGGGGGACTACTTCTACAATGAGCAGTTCTTC. Its translation is CASSPTSGGDYFYNEQFF.

The chain couples TRBV11-2 to TRBJ2-1; no clear D gene. The CDR3 has 14 residues. Germline assignment: CDR1 SGHAT and CDR2 FQNNGV. Between the trimmed V and J ends, which lost 2 bases and 8 bases, there was a span of 13 bases. CDR3 DNA sequence: TGTGCCAGCAGCTTAATCCTTCAGGCCGATGAGCAGTTCTTC. Translating gives CASSLILQADEQFF. The full variable domain, completed using reference TRBV11-2 and TRBJ2-1, is EAGVAQSPRYKIIEKRQSVAFWCNPISGHATLYWYQQILGQGPKLLIQFQNNGVVDDSQLPKDRFSAERLKGVDSTLKIQPAKLEDSAVYLCASSLILQADEQFFGPGTRLTVL.

V gene TRBV6-1 combines with J gene TRBJ1-1, with D unclear. Germline loops: CDR1 MNHNS, CDR2 SASEGT. The CDR3 extends over 13 amino acids. Deletions cut 3 bases from V and 2 bases from J, with 7 bases between. CDR3 residues: CASSEAGNTEAFF. Here the CDR3 DNA reads TGTGCCAGCAGTGAGGCAGGCAACACTGAAGCTTTCTTT.